This T cell receptor (beta chain) came from a study of shared clonotypes between healthy human individuals. Across the whole study: Each donor contributed plates that comprised three CD4 naive, three CD4 memory, two CD8 naive and one CD8 memory.

The CDR3 is 18 residues long. The junction had 7 bases not matched to a gene; V was cut back by 2 bases and J by 0 bases. The V gene's germline CDR1 is SGHRS and CDR2 YFSETQ. Using immunoSEQ multiplex PCR, the repertoire was profiled, and TCRdb retains in-frame clones only, with some absent. The sample records millions of clones, 90% to 95% being singletons. Donors were healthy HIV-negative adults without recently reported acute infections or vaccinations. The chain couples TRBV5-1 to TRBJ2-3; TRBD2 aligns across 12 bases. The specimen was naive CD4+ T cells from PBMCs. Subset indicated: CD45RA+ positively selected. This TCR derives from a man aged 18 to 30 in good health. Some clones in this sample may be carry-over from other donors' samples. The CDR3 DNA reads TGCGCCAGCAGCTTTCTAGCGGGAGGGCCTTCAAGCACAGATACGCAGTATTTT. It yields the protein CASSFLAGGPSSTDTQYF.